Listed below are T cell receptor beta chains from one sample, sequenced in a study of cytomegalovirus exposure and HLA in healthy donors. Profiling relied on immunoSEQ multiplex PCR, and the TCRdb table lists in-frame clones only, not all of them. Among fewer than 75,000 clones listed, 94% were seen once. Material: PBMCs. These receptors all come from a woman between 18 and 29 years old in good health and CMV-seropositive. Both conserved end residues are part of each CDR3. The D gene is left open where the match is weak. Size is stated for part of the rows, as once, few or many counts, or as a class when the clone is expanded.

j_call clone_size v_call d_call cdr3_nt cdr3_aa
TRBJ1-5 . TRBV9 . TGTGCCAGTTCACAGGGAGGGCAGCCCCAGCATTTT CASSQGGQPQHF
TRBJ2-1 . TRBV27 . TGTGCCAGCAGACGGGAGTCCGCCAATGAGCAGTTCTTC CASRRESANEQFF
TRBJ2-3 . TRBV6-4 TRBD1 TGTGCCAGCAGTGACAGGGGGCCCACAGATACGCAGTATTTT CASSDRGPTDTQYF
TRBJ2-3 . TRBV7-9 . TGTGCCAGCAGCTTAGGGTCGGGGGGCCCCACAGATACGCAGTATTTT CASSLGSGGPTDTQYF
TRBJ2-3 once TRBV7-6 . TGTGCCAGCAGCTTAGAGGCCGGACTGGGCGCCGGGGGCACAGATACGCAGTATTTT CASSLEAGLGAGGTDTQYF
TRBJ1-1 few TRBV5-6 . TGTGCCAGCAGCTCGCTGGGGACGCCAGGGGACACTGAAGCTTTCTTT CASSSLGTPGDTEAFF
TRBJ2-7 . TRBV4-2 . TGTGCCAGCAGCCGGGACACCTCCTACGAGCAGTACTTC CASSRDTSYEQYF
TRBJ1-3 . TRBV4-3 . TGCGCCAGCAGCCAAGAAGTCCCAGGGGCGAACTCTGGAAACACCATATATTTT CASSQEVPGANSGNTIYF
TRBJ1-1 . TRBV27 . TGTGCCAGTCGGGGGATTAACACTGAAGCTTTCTTT CASRGINTEAFF
TRBJ2-7 . TRBV19 . TGTGCCAGTAGCATGCTGGAGGCCCCGAGAGACGAGCAGTACTTC CASSMLEAPRDEQYF
TRBJ1-4 . TRBV5-5 TRBD1 TGTGCCAGCAGCCTCGGGACAGTTAATGAAAAACTGTTTTTT CASSLGTVNEKLFF
TRBJ2-3 . TRBV2 . TGTGCCAGCAGTGAAGGGACAGCCCCCACAGATACGCAGTATTTT CASSEGTAPTDTQYF
TRBJ2-7 . TRBV7-8 . TGTGCCAGCAGCTTAGTAACCGTCGGGGATTGGCGCCCTACTCACCACGAGCAGTACTTC CASSLVTVGDWRPTHHEQYF
TRBJ2-7 . TRBV29-1 TRBD2 TGCAGCGTTGAAGTCCCCGGGACTATCATCTCCTACGAGCAGTACTTC CSVEVPGTIISYEQYF
TRBJ1-1 . TRBV7-2 . TGTGCCAGCAGCTCGACAGAGAACACTGAAGCTTTCTTT CASSSTENTEAFF
TRBJ1-2 few TRBV19 . TGTGCCAGTAGTACGACAGGAGATAACTATGGCTACACCTTC CASSTTGDNYGYTF
TRBJ2-1 once TRBV6-1 . TGTGCCAGCAGTGATTCACGGCTAGCGAGAATTTCCATCCTTGAGGATGAGCAGTTCTTC CASSDSRLARISILEDEQFF
TRBJ2-7 . TRBV18 TRBD2 TGTGCCAGCTCACCACGACGGGAGGCTTACGAGCAGTACTTC CASSPRREAYEQYF
TRBJ2-3 . TRBV9 . TGTGCCAGCAGCGCGGATAGCGGTCCGGGCACAGATACGCAGTATTTT CASSADSGPGTDTQYF
TRBJ1-2 . TRBV6-1 . TGTGCCAGCAGTGATGGGAGAAGGAGCTATGGCTACACCTTC CASSDGRRSYGYTF
TRBJ2-5 . TRBV5-4 TRBD2 TGTGCCAGCAGCTCCGGGACTAGCGGGGGCCGGGAGACCCAGTACTTC CASSSGTSGGRETQYF
TRBJ2-2 once TRBV10-2 . TGCGCCAGCAAGAGTCGACAGAACACCGGGGAGCTGTTTTTT CASKSRQNTGELFF
TRBJ2-1 . TRBV7-2 . TGTGCCAGCAGTCGGCGGGACTCCACGTACAATGAGCAGTTCTTC CASSRRDSTYNEQFF
TRBJ2-3 . TRBV25-1 . TGTGCCAGCAGTGACTTAGATACGCAGTATTTT CASSDLDTQYF
TRBJ2-1 . TRBV19 . TGTGCCAGTAGTATCCCCAACAATGAGCAGTTCTTC CASSIPNNEQFF
TRBJ1-2 . TRBV7-9 . TGTGCCAGCAGCCCCCGTGGCTACACCTTC CASSPRGYTF
TRBJ2-7 . TRBV14 TRBD1 TGTGCCAGCAGCCCACTAGGGGGCAACGAGCAGTACTTC CASSPLGGNEQYF
TRBJ1-4 . TRBV6-6 TRBD1 TGTGCCAGCAGGAAACAGGGGATTAATGAAAAACTGTTTTTT CASRKQGINEKLFF
TRBJ1-1 . TRBV6-1 . TGTGCCAGCAGTCCTCGCAGGAACACTGAAGCTTTCTTT CASSPRRNTEAFF
TRBJ2-5 . TRBV7-8 . TGTGCCAGCAGCGGCCACACAGGGATCCAAGAGACCCAGTACTTC CASSGHTGIQETQYF
TRBJ1-1 . TRBV27 . TGTGCCAGCAGTCTCGGGAGAGTGGGGGGCACTGAAGCTTTCTTT CASSLGRVGGTEAFF
TRBJ2-7 . TRBV27 TRBD2 TGTGCCAGCAGCGTCTCCAGCGGGGGAATATACGAGCAGTACTTC CASSVSSGGIYEQYF
TRBJ2-1 . TRBV18 . TGTGCCACCCTTCCCGAACTCTGGGACTCCGAAAGGGCCCGCCATTACAATGAGCAGTTCTTC CATLPELWDSERARHYNEQFF
TRBJ2-5 . TRBV19 . TGTGCCAGTAGGCGGGACAGACAAGAGACCCAGTACTTC CASRRDRQETQYF
TRBJ2-7 . TRBV5-5 TRBD1 TGTGCCAGCAGCATTAGACAGGGCAACAACGAGCAGTACTTC CASSIRQGNNEQYF
TRBJ1-2 . TRBV7-9 . TGTGCCAGCAGCCCCGGTGCGGGGGCTGGTGGCTACACCTTC CASSPGAGAGGYTF
TRBJ2-1 . TRBV6-5 . TGTGCCAGCAGTTTAAGTAGCTCCTACAATGAGCAGTTCTTC CASSLSSSYNEQFF
TRBJ2-2 . TRBV7-2 TRBD1 TGTGCCAGCAGCTCCTGGACAGGGGGGTACACCGGGGAGCTGTTTTTT CASSSWTGGYTGELFF
TRBJ2-1 . TRBV6-6 . TGTGCCAGCAGTTCCACCCATCCTAGCGATGAGCAGTTCTTC CASSSTHPSDEQFF
TRBJ1-2 . TRBV19 . TGTGCCAGTAGTGCCGGACCAGGGCGTGGCTACACCTTC CASSAGPGRGYTF
TRBJ2-3 . TRBV11-2 . TGTGCCAGCAGCTTATCCTTAGCGGAGGCGGCGGATACGCAGTATTTT CASSLSLAEAADTQYF
TRBJ2-5 . TRBV18 . TGTGCCAGCTCACCATCGGAGGAGACCCAGTACTTC CASSPSEETQYF
TRBJ2-2 once TRBV7-2 . TGTGCCAGCAGTTCGCGGACAAACACCGGGGAGCTGTTTTTT CASSSRTNTGELFF
TRBJ2-1 . TRBV7-2 TRBD2 TGTGCCAGCAGCCCCTTAGCGGGAGTTCTAAATGAGCAGTTCTTC CASSPLAGVLNEQFF
TRBJ2-7 . TRBV13 . TGTGCCAGCAGTGAATTCTCCGGCGGGGGCAGAGGCTATTACGAGCAGTACTTC CASSEFSGGGRGYYEQYF
TRBJ2-1 . TRBV7-6 . TGTGCCAGCAGCTTATCGGTCGATGAGCAGTTCTTC CASSLSVDEQFF
TRBJ2-5 . TRBV2 TRBD2 TGTGCCAGCAGTGAAGACCGGTCTCGGGGGGATCAAGAGACCCAGTACTTC CASSEDRSRGDQETQYF
TRBJ1-5 . TRBV2 TRBD1 TGTGCCAGCAGTGGACAGGGAGGCAATCAGCCCCAGCATTTT CASSGQGGNQPQHF
TRBJ1-3 . TRBV30 . TGTGCCTGCGACACAGGAGCGCTTAGCTCTGGAAACACCATATATTTT CACDTGALSSGNTIYF
TRBJ1-4 . TRBV4-3 . TGCGCCAGCAGCCAAGATCTGAATGAAAAACTGTTTTTT CASSQDLNEKLFF
TRBJ2-2 . TRBV11-2 . TGTGCCAGCAGCCCAGCTGGGACAAACACCGGGGAGCTGTTTTTT CASSPAGTNTGELFF
TRBJ2-7 . TRBV7-2 TRBD2 TGTGCCAGCAGCTCCAATAGCGGGGGCACGTACGAGCAGTACTTC CASSSNSGGTYEQYF
TRBJ1-2 . TRBV7-2 TRBD1 TGTGCCAGCAGCCGGGACAGGGTGGAGGATGGCTACACCTTC CASSRDRVEDGYTF